The present TCR beta chain was sequenced within a study of blood T cells in healthy people across ages (dated by TCRdb to the mid-2010s). For context, the study as a whole: In model experiments, template switching captured about one uniquely barcoded TCR beta cDNA molecule for every two T cells. Using the same blood draw, the study looked at two additional independent replicas of 1 million unique cDNA reads for two donors, one aged 18 to 30 and the other aged 80 or older. Age-related changes in TCR beta repertoire diversity were measured in the study by deep sequencing normalized with unique cDNA molecular identifiers. The donors were divided into four age groups: young (average around 16 years), middle-aged (about 40), aged (approximately 62) and long-lived (roughly 82). To avoid experimental bias, donors of different ages were distributed randomly across sequencing lanes.

General study outcomes and caveats: Donor CMV infection status was unknown, potentially confounding age-related changes in expanded clonotypes. Estimates of total diversity based on one million sequenced T cells were regarded as lower bounds and as underestimates. The long-lived group showed more naive CD4+ T cells, fewer expanded clones and increased TCR diversity than the aged group, suggesting age selection. The percentage of naive T cells measured by flow cytometry correlated strongly with observed TCR beta diversity. Bulk unsorted PBMC profiling prevented conclusive comparison of naive and antigen-experienced compartments. Observed TCR beta diversity per million T cells fell roughly linearly with age, and a significant reduction was already apparent by age roughly 40.

The donors were roughly 39 Caucasian individuals from Russia, aged roughly 6 to 100 years, who were systemically healthy. Around 10 milliliters of peripheral blood were drawn from each donor into EDTA-treated Vacutainer tubes. Ficoll-Paque density-gradient centrifugation was used to isolate PBMCs, with at least 6 million obtained per sample. Trizol reagent was used to extract total RNA from PBMCs, with at least 5.5 micrograms per sample. The percentages of naive CD45RAhigh/CD27high T cells were determined by flow cytometry on a PBMC aliquot from every donor. CDR1 and CDR2, per the germline V gene, are MNHEY and SVGAGI. V is shortened by 7 bases, J by 2 bases, and the region joining them spans 12 bases. Including cysteine and phenylalanine, the CDR3 has 14 amino acids. The CDR3 DNA has 42 bases and is translated from base 1. This clonotype was counted only a few times. What this receptor recognizes is not known. There are no base qualities to consult, and no much larger clone falls within one base.

Preparation of the library involved 5' RACE. TCRdb records Illumina HiSeq 2500 as the sequencer. A second roughly 6 to 12 cycle PCR used a sample-barcoded 5' primer and a J-beta primer mix. A unique molecular identifier was introduced onto each TCR beta cDNA molecule by a template-switch 5' adaptor carrying 12 random nucleotides. At least 2.5 million CDR3-containing paired-end reads were obtained from each sample. All of the RNA was converted into first-strand cDNA using the Mint cDNA synthesis kit, with a TRBC-specific oligonucleotide serving as the primer. Following uracil-DNA glycosylase treatment, all cDNA underwent a first 18-cycle PCR with the universal primers M1SS and BC2_uni_R. On the authors' methods: For normalization, 1 million high-quality reads were randomly selected from each sample, with every read carrying a distinct molecular identifier. Instead of being binned into consensus sequences, reads with shared molecular identifiers were discarded. MiTCR, with a Q25 quality threshold and the strictest error-elimination algorithm, was used for CDR3 identification, clonotype clustering and error correction. A nonparametric unseen species model using Euler transformation provided a lower-bound estimate of total TCR beta diversity. The raw public reads went through TCRdb reprocessing: fastp at Q25, MiXCR clone calling, in-frame beta chains kept. Here each entry gathers all rows of one CDR3 protein and keeps the most common genes and DNA. These V and J calls derive from TCRdb rather than the authors' analysis. In all, the sample holds 710,000 or so distinct CDR3 sequences, and approximately 22% of those were seen once. The ten largest make up around 21% of the sample.

The chain is made from TRBV6-5 and TRBJ1-3; the D gene is not confidently resolved. The receptor was derived from an older man in good health. The sequenced sample consisted of blood. The CDR3 region: CASTPGGTGNTIYF. The base sequence is TGTGCCAGCACCCCGGGCGGGACTGGAAACACCATATATTTT.